A single sample gave rise to the 11 T cell receptor beta chains below, sequenced in a study of shared T cell receptors in the human thymus. Assay: immunoSEQ multiplex PCR; the TCRdb copy retains only in-frame clones and omits some. The top ten clones hold more than 0.01% of a sample with 540,000 or so clones, approximately 78% of them seen once. This same sample was also taken into another study, of human thymus T cells.

The specimen sequenced was thymocytes. These receptors were collected from a boy younger than two with a congenital heart defect.

The V call is TRBV7-4, the J call TRBJ2-5; 8 positions match TRBD2. Germline-derived CDR1 and CDR2 are SGHVT and SQSDAQ. The CDR3 is made up of 13 amino acids. The V gene end was trimmed by 5 bases and the J gene end by 5 bases; junction bases not matched to a gene: 4. The CDR3 protein is CASSVRTSETQYF. CDR3 DNA sequence: TGTGCCAGCAGCGTAAGGACTAGCGAGACCCAGTACTTC. Variable domain in full (rest from reference TRBV7-4 and TRBJ2-5): GAGVSQSPRYKVAKRGRDVALRCDSISGHVTLYWYRQTLGQGSEVLTYSQSDAQRDKSGRPSGRFSAERPERSVSTLKIQRTEQGDSAVYLCASSVRTSETQYFGPGTRLLVL.

This chain uses TRBV29-1 with TRBJ2-7; 10 nucleotides match TRBD1. From germline, CDR1 is SQVTM and CDR2 ANQGSEA. Trimming cost V 4 bases and J 2 bases; bases outside gene matches: 5. CDR3 size: 14 residues. CDR3 in DNA: TGCAGCGTTGGCTCGGGACAGGGGACCTACGAGCAGTACTTC. This sequence encodes CSVGSGQGTYEQYF.

The chain combines TRBV28 with TRBJ1-1; D call uncertain. Trimming shortened V by 3 bases and J by 3 bases, and 14 bases separated the two germline ends. Germline CDR1 is MDHEN and CDR2 is SYDVKM. The CDR3 extends over 15 amino acids. DNA for the CDR3: TGTGCCAGCAGTTTGGGTCGCGACAAGGACACTGAAGCTTTCTTT. It yields the protein CASSLGRDKDTEAFF.

J is TRBJ2-7 and V is TRBV4-3; 8 nucleotides line up with TRBD2. CDR1 and CDR2 from the germline V gene are LGHNA and YSLEER. The ends lost 4 bases at V and 7 bases at J; junction bases unmatched: 21. CDR3 length: 18 residues. The CDR3 DNA is TGCGCCAGCAGCCCGGGAGGGGCCGCCCTGGGGCTGGTCCGGGAGCAGTACTTC. Protein sequence: CASSPGGAALGLVREQYF.

The chain couples TRBV6-5 to TRBJ2-2; maybe TRBD2 (6 bases). The CDR3 has 16 residues. Germline CDR1 reads MNHEY; CDR2 reads SVGAGI. Trimming took 4 bases from V and 7 from J, leaving 19 bases between them. CDR3: CASSSISSAFGGELFF. The CDR3 bases are TGTGCCAGCAGTTCCATCTCTAGCGCCTTTGGCGGGGAGCTGTTTTTT.

This clone was counted a few times. The rearrangement links TRBV10-3 to TRBJ1-1; 8 bases align to TRBD1. CDR1 is ENHRY and CDR2 is SYGVKD in the germline V gene. V was clipped by 10 bases and J by 7 bases; unmatched bases: 5. The CDR3 extends over 11 amino acids. The CDR3 here is CATRTGREAFF. CDR3 sequence (DNA): TGTGCCACCAGGACAGGGCGTGAAGCTTTCTTT.

The chain carries TRBV30 and TRBJ2-3, with D tentatively TRBD2 (6 bases). V gave up 0 bases and J gave up 2 bases, with 12 bases separating them. The germline V gene encodes CDR1 GTSNPN and CDR2 SVGIG (reference sequence). The CDR3 contains 15 residues. The CDR3 protein is CAWSVYGGPTDTQYF. The CDR3 coding sequence is TGTGCCTGGAGTGTATACGGGGGACCCACAGATACGCAGTATTTT.

The chain links TRBV4-1 to TRBJ2-7, with 10 bases identical to TRBD2. Germline assignment: CDR1 MGHRA and CDR2 YSYEKL. The V and J ends lost 0 bases and 4 bases, in that order; junction bases with no gene match: 9. This CDR3 has 17 amino acids. The CDR3 sequence: CASSQDKASGRAYEQYF. The CDR3 region has the DNA TGCGCCAGCAGCCAAGATAAGGCCAGCGGGAGGGCATACGAGCAGTACTTC.

The rearrangement uses TRBV7-7 and TRBJ2-5, with a possible D match to TRBD2 (5 bases). Trimming stripped 2 bases from V and 3 bases from J, with 13 bases between. Germline V gene data show CDR1 as SSHAT and CDR2 as FNYEAQ (reference sequence). The CDR3 loop spans 15 amino acids. CDR3 bases: TGTGCCAGCAGCTTATCTTTTGCCGGGAAAGAGACCCAGTACTTC. As protein: CASSLSFAGKETQYF. Together with reference TRBV7-7 and TRBJ2-5, the CDR3 gives the full variable domain: GAGVSQSPRYKVTKRGQDVTLRCDPISSHATLYWYQQALGQGPEFLTYFNYEAQPDKSGLPSDRFSAERPEGSISTLTIQRTEQRDSAMYRCASSLSFAGKETQYFGPGTRLLVL.

CDR3 bases: TGTGCCAGCAGTGGCAAAGCGGGAGGGCCTTACGAGCAGTACTTC. This sequence encodes CASSGKAGGPYEQYF. The genes are TRBV6-1 and TRBJ2-7, with TRBD2 matching 10 bases. The CDR3 covers 15 residues. Germline CDR1 and CDR2: MNHNS and SASEGT. Trimming took 4 bases from V and 4 from J; bases not matched to a gene: 7.

The V call is TRBV11-1, the J call TRBJ1-5; D may be TRBD1 (5 bases). V lost 5 bases and J 9 bases, leaving 8 bases between the germline ends. Germline V gene sequence: CDR1 SGHAT, CDR2 FQDESV (reference sequence). The CDR3 spans 11 residues. This CDR3 reads CASSDGGPQHF. As DNA, the CDR3 is TGTGCCAGCAGCGACGGGGGGCCCCAGCATTTT.